This T cell receptor (beta chain) is from a study of shared clonotypes between healthy human individuals (dated by TCRdb to about 2020). The study in broad terms: The cohort included a few men and a couple of women between 18 and 49 years of age. Per donor, three plates each were used for CD4 naive and CD4 memory, two for CD8 naive, and one for CD8 memory. To estimate repertoire size and how much clonotype sharing occurs between individuals, the study deeply sequenced the blood TCR repertoires of a handful of healthy adults. Libraries were prepared and TCR repertoires were sequenced by different laboratories using diverse techniques, in order to increase sequencing depth and limit assay-specific biases. Leukapheresis yielded between about 0.9 and 10 billion PBMCs per donor.

On this clone itself: Its antigen is still unknown. Per-base quality was not reported, and no clone a single base away is much larger than it.

Donors were healthy HIV-negative adults with no recently reported acute infections or vaccinations. Every donor was a Caucasian adult living in Nashville, Tennessee, USA. CD4+ T cells were enriched by magnetic negative selection, after which naive cells were positively selected on CD45RA and the negative fraction was taken as the memory subset. After blood collection by leukapheresis, PBMCs were isolated using Ficoll-Histopaque density gradient centrifugation and then cryopreserved in the vapor phase of liquid nitrogen. Analytical flow cytometry was used to check the purity and quantity of every magnetically sorted T cell population. Genomic DNA was isolated from each sorted fraction and quantified by UV absorbance on a Nanodrop 2000c. General conclusions and limits of the study: Only blood was sampled, and tissue TCR repertoires likely differ from those in blood. Across four donors, 4.5% to 6.5% of naive CD4, roughly 3.8% of naive CD8, about 2% of memory CD4, and under 0.45% of memory CD8 clonotypes were shared. Because the study included only a small number of donors, the genetic and exposure-history diversity represented was limited. Pairwise subsampling indicated that sequencing depth was expected to affect the degree of clonotype sharing among donors. Estimated clonotype richness was generally larger for naive than for memory subsets. Higher generation probabilities were observed for clonotypes shared by all four sorted-subset donors than for non-shared clonotypes. Incomplete sequencing was indicated by rarefaction of sorted-subset datasets, despite the large sequencing depth.

Using the deep immunoSEQ assay, multiplex PCR amplified TCR CDR3 regions from genomic DNA. Extracted genomic DNA from each cell subset was spread evenly across all wells of several immunoSEQ 96-well plates, with each plate serving as a replicate. For sorted subsets, 200 to 250 ng of genomic DNA, equivalent to 25,000 to 30,000 T cell genomes, went into each replicate PCR. The purified libraries were quantified using a Qubit 3.0 fluorometer, sized with a Bioanalyzer 2100, and then quantified again using the KAPA Library Quantification kit. Every immunoSEQ 96-well plate was sequenced on a separate single-read 150-cycle Illumina NextSeq 550 flow cell. The paper's data handling went like this. The immunoSEQ output contained only junctional sequences without quality scores, so filtering could not match that applied to full-length reads. Sequences were annotated with PyIR, a Python wrapper for IgBLAST v1.9, using IMGT germline references to assign V/J genes and CDR3. Reads were filtered out if the reads had weak V/J assignments (E-value above 1e-6), no CDR3, stop codons, out-of-frame junctions, or ambiguous translated residues. V3J clonotypes were defined by identical inferred V gene, J gene, and CDR3 amino acid sequence. Percentage overlap between repertoires was calculated by dividing the number of shared unique clonotypes by the size of the smaller repertoire. RTK rarefaction, the Chao1 estimator, and Recon v2.1 estimates of unobserved clonotypes were used to assess repertoire richness. For all TCRbeta clonotypes obtained by the gDNA method from a handful of donors, generation probabilities were computed with OLGA. Held by TCRdb, this immuneACCESS table contains in-frame sequences only and omits some clones. Under half of the omission traces to an unresolved V gene where checked; the cause of the rest is unknown. The V and J calls and clone size are taken from that table; D and trimming were inferred from the DNA. The sample table shows a few million clones, and about 94% are seen once. Roughly 0.13% of the sample rests with the top ten.

Germline trimming: 3 bases from V, 3 bases from J; junction bases outside gene matches: 4. Per the germline V gene (reference sequence), GTSNPN is the CDR1 and SVGIG is the CDR2. Including cysteine and phenylalanine, the CDR3 has 13 amino acids. Only the CDR3 DNA stays, 39 bases, in frame from base 1. This clonotype was sampled from a man aged 18 to 29 in good health. Sequencing used naive CD4+ T cells sorted from blood. The sample's cell subset or site label, decoded: CD45RA+ positively selected. Here the chain combines TRBV30 and TRBJ2-7, with 8 bases matching TRBD1. The CDR3 sequence is CAWSRTGNYEQYF. In nucleotides, the sequence is TGTGCCTGGAGCCGGACAGGGAACTACGAGCAGTACTTC.